These 19 T cell receptor beta chains came from one sample sequenced in a study of molecular identifiers for immune sequencing clone quantification. TCRdb re-called the PCR reads with MiXCR, one entry per CDR3 protein. The data contain hundreds of thousands of distinct CDR3 sequences, roughly 27% of them singletons. Sequenced sample: naive CD8+ T cells from blood, with Jurkat cell RNA spiked in. Described subset: FACS-sorted CD8+CD4-CCR7+CD45RA+ naive T cells. The receptors were sampled from a human donor in good health. Some libraries in this study had Jurkat cell RNA spiked in.

This clonotype was seen repeatedly, ten times or more. V and J are TRBV2 and TRBJ2-5, with 7 bases identical to TRBD2. Unmatched junction bases numbered 13, after V lost 6 bases and J lost 0 bases. Germline values: CDR1 SNHLY, CDR2 FYNNEI. The CDR3 has 17 residues. The DNA for the CDR3 is TGTGCCAGCAGCCGACTCCCCCGGGAGGCGTACCAAGAGACCCAGTACTTC. This sequence encodes CASSRLPREAYQETQYF.

Notes on this clonotype: A much larger clonotype is one base distant, so this may be a read error. This chain joins TRBV7-2 and TRBJ2-1, with D possibly being TRBD1 (6 bases). Germline assignment: CDR1 SGHTA and CDR2 FQGNSA. The CDR3 has 15 amino acids. CDR3 nucleotide sequence: TGTGCCAGCAGCTTCCGAGACAGGTCCTACAAAGAGCAGTTCTTC. It codes for CASSFRDRSYKEQFF. Complete variable domain (other parts from reference TRBV7-2 and TRBJ2-1): GAGVSQSPSNKVTEKGKDVELRCDPISGHTALYWYRQSLGQGLEFLIYFQGNSAPDKSGLPSDRFSAERTGGSVSTLTIQRTQQEDSAVYLCASSFRDRSYKEQFFGPGTRLTVL.

This clonotype was picked up a small number of times. V usage is TRBV9 and J usage is TRBJ2-7; TRBD2 matches 10 bases. Germline CDR1 and CDR2: SGDLS and YYNGEE. J was trimmed by 6 bases and V by 1 base; bases with no gene match: 7. CDR3 length equals 15 residues. The CDR3 is CASSVSGQRGGEQYF. DNA for the CDR3: TGTGCCAGCAGCGTATCTGGACAGCGGGGGGGCGAGCAGTACTTC.

Details on this clonotype: At one of its ends the junction is not consistent with the germline gene, which may arise from a read error. V gene TRBV19 combines with J gene TRBJ1-1, with no clear D. This CDR3 is 15 amino acids long. The germline CDR1 and CDR2 sequences are LNHDA and SQIVND (reference sequence). CDR3 in DNA: TGTGCCAGTAGCCCCTCCCGGCTAATGAACACTGGAGCTTTCTTT. Its protein product is CASSPSRLMNTGAFF.

This clonotype has more than one count but fewer than ten. The chain is built from TRBV25-1 and TRBJ2-3; 7 bases agree with TRBD2. V shed 1 base, J shed 2 bases, and the junction held 15 bases outside the gene matches. The germline V gene has CDR1 MGHDK and CDR2 SYGVNS. The CDR3 has 19 amino acids. For the CDR3, the DNA is TGTGCCAGCAGTGAATTGGGTCACGGGCTAAGGGACTACACAGATACGCAGTATTTT. Protein product: CASSELGHGLRDYTDTQYF.

A word on this clonotype: This may come from a read error, since a much larger clone is one base off. The chain employs TRBV12-5 and TRBJ1-1; unclear D gene. The germline V gene encodes CDR1 LGHNT and CDR2 FRNRAP. The CDR3 has 14 amino acids. V was pared by 8 bases and J by 6 bases, with 19 bases between. This CDR3 is CASSLSLRVAEAFF. The CDR3 DNA is TGTGCTAGTAGTCTATCTTTACGGGTTGCTGAAGCTTTCTTT.

The chain joins TRBV11-2 to TRBJ2-1; TRBD1 aligns across 9 bases. V trimming: 2 bases; J trimming: 3 bases; junction bases outside the gene matches: 8. Germline V gene sequence: CDR1 SGHAT, CDR2 FQNNGV. The CDR3 length is 17 residues. The CDR3 bases are TGTGCCAGCAGCTTACACCCCGGGACAGGGAACTACAATGAGCAGTTCTTC. Its translation: CASSLHPGTGNYNEQFF.

The chain couples TRBV7-9 to TRBJ2-2; 10 positions match TRBD2. The CDR3 is 15 amino acids. The germline CDR1 and CDR2 sequences are SEHNR and FQNEAQ (reference sequence). J gave up 10 bases and V 2 bases, and 7 bases lay outside the gene matches. This CDR3 reads CASSLYSGRAEELFF. The CDR3 DNA follows: TGTGCCAGCAGCTTATACAGCGGGAGGGCGGAGGAGCTGTTTTTT.

This clonotype has a count of ten or more. This rearrangement joins TRBV13 to TRBJ2-6; weak D call: TRBD1 (5 bases). V dropped 3 bases and J dropped 4 bases, with 19 bases sitting between them. In germline, CDR1 is PRHDT, CDR2 FYEKMQ (reference sequence). This CDR3 has 18 residues. In nucleotides, the CDR3 is TGTGCCAGCAGCTTTATTGACAGCTCCGTTACGGGGGCCAACGTCCTGACTTTC. This encodes CASSFIDSSVTGANVLTF. Based on the CDR3 plus reference TRBV13 and TRBJ2-6, the full variable domain is AAGVIQSPRHLIKEKRETATLKCYPIPRHDTVYWYQQGPGQDPQFLISFYEKMQSDKGSIPDRFSAQQFSDYHSELNMSSLELGDSALYFCASSFIDSSVTGANVLTFGAGSRLTVL.

As concerns this clonotype: At one of its ends the junction is not consistent with the germline gene, which may arise from a read error. The rearrangement links TRBV29-1 to TRBJ2-1; possibly TRBD1 or TRBD2 for D (6 bases each). Germline CDR1 reads SQVTM; CDR2 reads ANQGSEA. The CDR3 consists of 17 residues. CDR3: CSVGDPAGQISFNEQFF. Here the CDR3 DNA reads TGCAGCGTTGGGGATCCGGCGGGACAAATCTCCTTCAATGAGCAGTTCTTC.

This clonotype was counted at least ten times. The genes are TRBV11-1 and TRBJ2-7; maybe TRBD1 (7 bases). CDR1 is SGHAT, CDR2 FQDESV, per germline (reference sequence). The CDR3 extends over 14 amino acids. V was clipped by 3 bases and J by 4 bases, with 13 bases between them. The CDR3: CASSLETGRYEQYF. The CDR3 DNA sequence: TGTGCCAGCAGCTTGGAGACAGGGAGGTACGAGCAGTACTTC. The full variable domain, completed using reference TRBV11-1 and TRBJ2-7, is EAEVAQSPRYKITEKSQAVAFWCDPISGHATLYWYRQILGQGPELLVQFQDESVVDDSQLPKDRFSAERLKGVDSTLKIQPAELGDSAMYLCASSLETGRYEQYFGPGTRLTVT.

This clonotype was picked up many times. J is TRBJ1-5 and V is TRBV5-6; unclear D gene. V gave up 0 bases and J gave up 6 bases, with 13 bases separating them. Germline V gene lookup returns CDR1 SGHDT and CDR2 YYEEEE. The CDR3 extends over 15 amino acids. In DNA form, the CDR3 reads TGTGCCAGCAGCTTGGGGGTAGACCAAAGTCAGCCCCAGCATTTT. This encodes CASSLGVDQSQPQHF. Variable domain in full (rest from reference TRBV5-6 and TRBJ1-5): DAGVTQSPTHLIKTRGQQVTLRCSPKSGHDTVSWYQQALGQGPQFIFQYYEEEERQRGNFPDRFSGHQFPNYSSELNVNALLLGDSALYLCASSLGVDQSQPQHFGDGTRLSIL.

Comment on this clonotype: Just one base apart from a much larger clone, this may be a read error. The CDR3 does not close with the conserved phenylalanine or tryptophan, likely indicating a read error. The rearrangement uses TRBV9 and TRBJ2-3; D uncertain. V lost 6 bases and J 6 bases, leaving 14 bases between the germline ends. Germline CDR1 and CDR2: SGDLS and YYNGEE. The CDR3 loop spans 13 amino acids. The DNA of the CDR3 is TGTGCCAGCACGCCCCCAGCCTCCGATACGCAGTATCTT. It translates to CASTPPASDTQYL.

The chain recombines TRBV6-6 with TRBJ2-7, with 9 bases aligning to TRBD2. Germline V gene data show CDR1 as MNHNY and CDR2 as SVGAGI (reference sequence). CDR3 length equals 16 residues. V gave up 7 bases and J gave up 7 bases; unmatched junction bases: 17. CDR3 nucleotide sequence: TGTGCCAGCACCGGACTAGCGAGGGGGAGGCTCGGTGAGCAGTACTTC. It encodes CASTGLARGRLGEQYF.

Concerning this clonotype itself: Just one base apart from a much larger clone, this may be a read error. The chain links TRBV7-9 to TRBJ2-5, with D perhaps matching TRBD1 or TRBD2 (5 bases each). CDR1 is SEHNR and CDR2 is FQNEAQ in the germline V gene (reference sequence). Trimming took off 1 base at V and 3 bases at J, with 9 bases between the two ends. This CDR3 spans 14 amino acids. CDR3 protein: CASSLVGTKETQYF. CDR3 DNA: TGTGCCAGCAGCTTAGTAGGGACGAAAGAGACCCAGTACTTC.

The chain uses TRBV5-3 and TRBJ1-1, with no clear D. TRBV5-3 is identified as an open reading frame with a role that is uncertain. This CDR3 is built from 14 residues. V was cut by 9 bases and J by 6 bases, with 21 bases left in between. The CDR3 DNA reads as TGTGCCAACAGCGTGCAGAGTGGCGGGGCTGAAGCTTTCTTT. This translates into CANSVQSGGAEAFF.

This clonotype was counted only a few times. The gene calls are TRBV18 and TRBJ2-7; unclear D gene. V was cut by 0 bases and J by 3 bases, with 9 bases left in between. Germline V gene sequence: CDR1 KGHSH, CDR2 LQKENI. The CDR3 spans 14 residues. CDR3 in DNA: TGTGCCAGCTCACCACCCGACATGAACTACGAGCAGTACTTC. Encoded protein: CASSPPDMNYEQYF.

Comment on this clonotype: One junction end does not reproduce the germline sequence, and a read error may be involved. J is TRBJ2-1 and V is TRBV19; D call uncertain. This CDR3 comprises 15 residues. CDR1 and CDR2 (germline): LNHDA, SQIVND (reference sequence). CDR3 residues: CASSIGSRSYNERFF. The CDR3 nucleotides are TGCGCCAGTAGTATAGGTTCTCGGTCCTACAATGAGCGGTTCTTC.

Comment on this clonotype: A much larger clone differs from this one at a single base, so this may be a read error. The rearrangement links TRBV28 to TRBJ1-1; TRBD1 matches at 8 bases. Per germline, CDR1 MDHEN and CDR2 SYDVKM. The length of the CDR3 is 14 residues. The CDR3 DNA reads as TGTGCCAGCAGTTTCACAGGGGGAGTAACTGAAACTTTCTTT. This sequence encodes CASSFTGGVTETFF.